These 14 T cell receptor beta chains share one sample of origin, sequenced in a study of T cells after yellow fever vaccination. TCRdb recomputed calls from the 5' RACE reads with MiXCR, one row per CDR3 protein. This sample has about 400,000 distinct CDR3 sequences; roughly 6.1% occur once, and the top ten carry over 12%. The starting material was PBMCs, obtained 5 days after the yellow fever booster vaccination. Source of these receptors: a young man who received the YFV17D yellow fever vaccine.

This CDR3 is CASTYSGASREKLFF. The CDR3 bases are TGTGCCAGCACCTATTCGGGAGCGTCCCGTGAAAAACTGTTTTTT. The V and J genes are TRBV12-3 or TRBV12-4 and TRBJ1-4; D ambiguous. The germline V and J ends were trimmed by 7 bases and 7 bases, with 19 bases remaining between them. The CDR3 runs 15 residues.

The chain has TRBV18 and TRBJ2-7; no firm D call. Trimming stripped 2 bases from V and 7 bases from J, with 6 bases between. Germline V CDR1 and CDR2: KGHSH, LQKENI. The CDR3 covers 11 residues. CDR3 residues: CASSPGWEQYF. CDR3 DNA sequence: TGTGCCAGCTCACCAGGCTGGGAGCAGTACTTC.

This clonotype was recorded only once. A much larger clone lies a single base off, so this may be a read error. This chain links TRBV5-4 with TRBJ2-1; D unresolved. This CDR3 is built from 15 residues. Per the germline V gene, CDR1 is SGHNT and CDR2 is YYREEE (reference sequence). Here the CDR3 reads CASSFGSFFSNEKFF. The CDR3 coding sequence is TGTGCCAGCAGCTTCGGAAGCTTCTTTAGCAATGAGAAGTTCTTC.

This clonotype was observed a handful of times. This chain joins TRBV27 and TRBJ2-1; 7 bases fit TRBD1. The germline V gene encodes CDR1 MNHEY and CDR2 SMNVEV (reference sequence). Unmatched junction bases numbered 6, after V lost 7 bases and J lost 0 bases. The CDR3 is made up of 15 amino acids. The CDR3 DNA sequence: TGTGCCAGCAAGAAAGGGGGCCCCTCCTACAATGAGCAGTTCTTC. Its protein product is CASKKGGPSYNEQFF.

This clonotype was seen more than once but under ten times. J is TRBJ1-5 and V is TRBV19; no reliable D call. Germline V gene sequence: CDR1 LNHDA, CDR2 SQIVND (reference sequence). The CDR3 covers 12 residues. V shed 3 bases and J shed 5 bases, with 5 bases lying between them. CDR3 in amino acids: CASSIRDQPQHF. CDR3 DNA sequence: TGTGCCAGTAGTATCCGAGATCAGCCCCAGCATTTT.

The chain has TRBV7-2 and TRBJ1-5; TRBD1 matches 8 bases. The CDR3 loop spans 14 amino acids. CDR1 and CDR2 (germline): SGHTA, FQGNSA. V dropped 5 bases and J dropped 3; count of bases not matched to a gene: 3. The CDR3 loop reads CASSDRGVNQPQHF. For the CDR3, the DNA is TGTGCCAGCAGCGACAGGGGCGTCAATCAGCCCCAGCATTTT.

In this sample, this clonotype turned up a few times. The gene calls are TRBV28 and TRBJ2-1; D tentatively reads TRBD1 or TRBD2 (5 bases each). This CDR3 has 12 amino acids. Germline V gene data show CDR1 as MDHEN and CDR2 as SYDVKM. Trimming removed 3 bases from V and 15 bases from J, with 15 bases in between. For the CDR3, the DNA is TGTGCCAGCAGTTTGAGCGGTCATGGGGGGTTCTTC. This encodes CASSLSGHGGFF.

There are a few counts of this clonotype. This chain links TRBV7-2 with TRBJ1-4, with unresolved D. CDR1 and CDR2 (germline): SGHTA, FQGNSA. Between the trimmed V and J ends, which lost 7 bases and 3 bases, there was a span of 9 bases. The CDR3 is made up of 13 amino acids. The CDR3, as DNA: TGTGCCAGCATGGACGGATCTAATGAAAAACTGTTTTTT. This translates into CASMDGSNEKLFF.

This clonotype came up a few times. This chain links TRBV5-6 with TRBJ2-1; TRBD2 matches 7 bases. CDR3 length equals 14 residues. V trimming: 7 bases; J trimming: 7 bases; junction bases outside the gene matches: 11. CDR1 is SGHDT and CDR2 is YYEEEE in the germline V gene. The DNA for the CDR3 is TGTGCCAGCCGCCAATGGGGGAGGGAAAATGAGCAGTTCTTC. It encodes CASRQWGRENEQFF.

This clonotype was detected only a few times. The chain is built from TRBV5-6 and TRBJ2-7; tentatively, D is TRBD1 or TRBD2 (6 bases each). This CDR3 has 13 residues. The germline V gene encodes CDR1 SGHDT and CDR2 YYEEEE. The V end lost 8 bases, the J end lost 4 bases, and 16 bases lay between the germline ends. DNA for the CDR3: TGTGCCAGTATGATGTCGGGGGCGTACGAGCAGTACTTC. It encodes CASMMSGAYEQYF.

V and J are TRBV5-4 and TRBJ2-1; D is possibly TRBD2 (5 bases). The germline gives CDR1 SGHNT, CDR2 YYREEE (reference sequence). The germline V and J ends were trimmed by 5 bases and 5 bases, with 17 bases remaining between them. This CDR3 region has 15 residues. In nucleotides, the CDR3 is TGTGCCAGCAGTTTCAGCGGTGGATGGGACAATGAGCAGTTCTTC. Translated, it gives CASSFSGGWDNEQFF. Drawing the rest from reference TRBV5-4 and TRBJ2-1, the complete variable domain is ETGVTQSPTHLIKTRGQQVTLRCSSQSGHNTVSWYQQALGQGPQFIFQYYREEENGRGNFPPRFSGLQFPNYSSELNVNALELDDSALYLCASSFSGGWDNEQFFGPGTRLTVL.

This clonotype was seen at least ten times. CDR3 in amino acids: CASSQGPYEQYF. CDR3 nucleotide sequence: TGTGCCAGCAGCCAGGGCCCCTACGAGCAGTACTTC. The V gene is TRBV3-1, the J gene TRBJ2-7; D ambiguous. This CDR3 is built from 12 residues. CDR1 LGHDT and CDR2 YNNKEL come from the germline V gene (reference sequence). V lost 3 bases, J lost 2 bases, and 5 bases lay in between.

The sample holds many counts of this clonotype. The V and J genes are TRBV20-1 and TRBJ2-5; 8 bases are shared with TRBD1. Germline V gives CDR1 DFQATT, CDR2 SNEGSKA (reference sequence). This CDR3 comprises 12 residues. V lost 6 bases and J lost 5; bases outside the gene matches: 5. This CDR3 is CSAETGAETQYF. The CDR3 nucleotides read TGCAGTGCAGAGACAGGGGCTGAGACCCAGTACTTC.

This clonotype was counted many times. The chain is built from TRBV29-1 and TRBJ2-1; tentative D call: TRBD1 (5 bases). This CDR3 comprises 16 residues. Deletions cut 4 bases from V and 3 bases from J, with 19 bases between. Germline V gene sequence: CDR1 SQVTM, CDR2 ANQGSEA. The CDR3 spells CSVGEPEQGVYNEQFF. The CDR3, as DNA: TGCAGCGTTGGAGAGCCAGAGCAGGGTGTCTACAATGAGCAGTTCTTC.